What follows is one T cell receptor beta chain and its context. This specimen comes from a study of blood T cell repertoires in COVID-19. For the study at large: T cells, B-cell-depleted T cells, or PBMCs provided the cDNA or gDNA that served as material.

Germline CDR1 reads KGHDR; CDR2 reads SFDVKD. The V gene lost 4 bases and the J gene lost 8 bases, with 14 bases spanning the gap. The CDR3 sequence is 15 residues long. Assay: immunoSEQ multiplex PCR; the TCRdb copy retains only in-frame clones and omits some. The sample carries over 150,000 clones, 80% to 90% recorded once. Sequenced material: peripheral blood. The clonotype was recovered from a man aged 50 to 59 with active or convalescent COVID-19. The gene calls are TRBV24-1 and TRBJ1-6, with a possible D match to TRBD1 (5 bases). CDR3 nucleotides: TGTGCCACCAGTGAAGGTGGAGGGGCCTATTCACCCCTCCACTTT. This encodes CATSEGGGAYSPLHF.